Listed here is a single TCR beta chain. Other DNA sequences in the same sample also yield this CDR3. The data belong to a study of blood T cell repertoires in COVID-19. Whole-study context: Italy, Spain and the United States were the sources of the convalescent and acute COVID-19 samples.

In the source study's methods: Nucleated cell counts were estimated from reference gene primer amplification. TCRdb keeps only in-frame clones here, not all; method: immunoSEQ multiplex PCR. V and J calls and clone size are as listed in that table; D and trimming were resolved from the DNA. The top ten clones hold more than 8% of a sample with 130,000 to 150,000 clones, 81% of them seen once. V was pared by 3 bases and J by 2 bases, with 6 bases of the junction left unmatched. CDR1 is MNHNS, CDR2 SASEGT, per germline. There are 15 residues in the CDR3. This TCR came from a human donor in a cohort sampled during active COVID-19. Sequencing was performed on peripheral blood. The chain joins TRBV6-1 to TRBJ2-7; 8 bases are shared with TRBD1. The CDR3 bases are TGTGCCAGCAGTGAGGCCGGGACAGGCCCCTACGAGCAGTACTTC. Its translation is CASSEAGTGPYEQYF.